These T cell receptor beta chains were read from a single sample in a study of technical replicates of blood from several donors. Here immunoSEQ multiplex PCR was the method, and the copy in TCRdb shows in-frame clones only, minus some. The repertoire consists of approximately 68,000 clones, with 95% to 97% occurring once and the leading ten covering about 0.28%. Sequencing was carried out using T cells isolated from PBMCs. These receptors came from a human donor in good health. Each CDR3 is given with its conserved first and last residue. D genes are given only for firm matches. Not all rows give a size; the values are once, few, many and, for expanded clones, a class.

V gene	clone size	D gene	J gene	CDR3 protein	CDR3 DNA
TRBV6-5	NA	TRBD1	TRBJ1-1	CASRYSIGQGGTEAFF	TGTGCCAGCAGATACAGTATCGGACAGGGGGGCACTGAAGCTTTCTTT
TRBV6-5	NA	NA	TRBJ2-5	CASKLSARGGETQYF	TGTGCCAGCAAGCTTTCGGCTAGGGGGGGAGAGACCCAGTACTTC
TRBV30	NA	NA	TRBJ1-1	CAWSPQTEAFF	TGTGCCTGGAGTCCACAGACTGAAGCTTTCTTT
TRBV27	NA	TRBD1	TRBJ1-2	CASSLGQGARYGYTF	TGTGCCAGCAGTTTGGGACAGGGGGCGAGGTATGGCTACACCTTC
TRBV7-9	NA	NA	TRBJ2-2	CASSFGAFEAGELFF	TGTGCCAGCAGCTTTGGCGCATTTGAGGCCGGGGAGCTGTTTTTT
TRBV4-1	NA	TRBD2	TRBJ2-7	CASSQGSGTRLYEQYF	TGCGCCAGCAGCCAAGGATCCGGGACTAGACTCTACGAGCAGTACTTC
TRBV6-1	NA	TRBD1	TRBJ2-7	CASSIRDRSYEQYF	TGTGCCAGCAGTATCCGGGACAGGTCCTACGAGCAGTACTTC
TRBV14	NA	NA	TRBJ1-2	CASSLAGAWAYGYTF	TGTGCCAGCAGCCTGGCAGGGGCATGGGCCTATGGCTACACCTTC
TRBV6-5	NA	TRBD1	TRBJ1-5	CASSYVQGAQPQHF	TGTGCCAGCAGTTACGTGCAGGGGGCTCAGCCCCAGCATTTT
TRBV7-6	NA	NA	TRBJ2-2	CASSLLAGRNTGELFF	TGTGCCAGCAGCTTATTGGCGGGGCGGAACACCGGGGAGCTGTTTTTT
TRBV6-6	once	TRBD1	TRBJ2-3	CASQGAGTDTQYF	TGTGCCAGCCAGGGGGCGGGCACAGATACGCAGTATTTT
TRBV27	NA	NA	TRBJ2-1	CASRIYGTSYNEQFF	TGTGCCAGCAGAATATACGGGACATCCTACAATGAGCAGTTCTTC
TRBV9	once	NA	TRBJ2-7	CASSVGDRGEQYF	TGTGCCAGCAGCGTAGGTGATCGGGGCGAGCAGTACTTC
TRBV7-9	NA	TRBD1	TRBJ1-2	CASSSGGLDYGYTF	TGTGCCAGCAGCTCAGGGGGCCTGGACTATGGCTACACCTTC
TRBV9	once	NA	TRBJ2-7	CASSPTGTSSYEQYF	TGTGCCAGCAGCCCAACCGGGACTTCCTCCTACGAGCAGTACTTC
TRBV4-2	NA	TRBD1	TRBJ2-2	CASSQMDRMTTGELFF	TGTGCCAGCAGCCAAATGGACAGGATGACCACCGGGGAGCTGTTTTTT
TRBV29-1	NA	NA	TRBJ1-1	CSVEAGARAFF	TGCAGCGTTGAAGCAGGGGCGAGGGCTTTCTTT
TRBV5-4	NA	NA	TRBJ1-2	CASPPGPTFNYGYTF	TGTGCCAGTCCCCCAGGGCCAACCTTTAACTATGGCTACACCTTC
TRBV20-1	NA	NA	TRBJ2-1	CSAQTGYEQFF	TGCAGTGCCCAGACAGGTTACGAGCAGTTCTTC
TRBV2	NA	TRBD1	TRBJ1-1	CASRGGQGIIEGFF	TGTGCCAGCAGGGGTGGACAGGGGATTATAGAAGGGTTCTTT
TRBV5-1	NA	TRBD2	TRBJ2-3	CASSDNRLAGVTDTQYF	TGCGCCAGCAGCGATAATCGACTAGCGGGAGTGACAGATACGCAGTATTTT
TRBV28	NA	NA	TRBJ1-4	CASSPSGTANEKLFF	TGTGCCAGCAGTCCCTCGGGAACGGCTAATGAAAAACTGTTTTTT
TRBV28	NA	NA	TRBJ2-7	CASTLGGGINEQYF	TGTGCCAGCACTTTAGGTGGAGGGATCAACGAGCAGTACTTC
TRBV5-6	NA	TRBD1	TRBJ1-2	CASSNGRTGAVLYGYTF	TGTGCCAGCAGCAACGGAAGGACAGGGGCCGTCTTATATGGCTACACCTTC
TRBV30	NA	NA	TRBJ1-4	CGLDAGIGEKLFF	TGTGGCCTGGATGCAGGGATCGGTGAAAAACTGTTTTTT
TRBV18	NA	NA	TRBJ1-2	CASSPVSREVGSNYGYTF	TGTGCCAGCTCACCCGTAAGCAGGGAGGTTGGATCTAACTATGGCTACACCTTC
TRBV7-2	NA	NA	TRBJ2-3	CASSSYTQYF	TGTGCCAGCAGCTCTTATACGCAGTATTTT
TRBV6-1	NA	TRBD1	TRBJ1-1	CASSPGTGMNTEAFF	TGTGCCAGCAGCCCTGGGACAGGTATGAACACTGAAGCTTTCTTT
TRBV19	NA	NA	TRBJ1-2	CASSRGQHYGYTF	TGTGCCAGTAGTCGCGGACAGCATTATGGCTACACCTTC